Below, 25 T cell receptor beta chains from the same sample are listed, as sequenced in a study of OX40 agonist ivuxolimab in advanced cancers. Generated by immunoSEQ multiplex PCR, the TCRdb table keeps only in-frame clones and is missing some. The data contain some 43,000 clones, around nine tenths of them singletons. This specimen consisted of CD4+ or CD8+ T cells sorted from blood, obtained in a trial of the OX40 agonist ivuxolimab. The receptors here all came from an adult with an advanced solid tumor such as melanoma, head and neck, liver or kidney cancer.

The chain recombines TRBV28 with TRBJ1-5; D is ambiguous. CDR3 length equals 13 residues. The V end lost 8 bases, the J end lost 7 bases, and 15 bases lay between the germline ends. Germline V gene lookup returns CDR1 MDHEN and CDR2 SYDVKM. The CDR3 sequence: CASSPTRWQPQHF. CDR3 bases: TGTGCCAGCTCGCCGACGCGGTGGCAGCCCCAGCATTTT.

The J gene is TRBJ2-7, the V gene TRBV19; D not resolved. This CDR3 is 12 amino acids long. V was trimmed by 5 bases and J by 3 bases, leaving 8 bases between them. Germline CDR1 LNHDA, CDR2 SQIVND (reference sequence). The CDR3 region is CASSAAFYEQYF. In nucleotides, the CDR3 is TGTGCCAGTAGTGCCGCCTTCTACGAGCAGTACTTC.

V gene TRBV7-3 combines with J gene TRBJ1-1; no reliable D call. CDR3 size: 13 residues. CDR1 and CDR2 from the germline V gene are SGHTA and FQGTGA. The V gene lost 5 bases and the J gene lost 11 bases, with 18 bases spanning the gap. CDR3: CASSPSGGAVAFF. CDR3 DNA: TGTGCCAGCAGCCCCTCTGGAGGAGCCGTTGCTTTCTTT.

The J gene is TRBJ2-1, the V gene TRBV13; the D gene is possibly TRBD2 (5 bases). Germline V gene lookup returns CDR1 PRHDT and CDR2 FYEKMQ (reference sequence). The length of the CDR3 is 13 residues. The V gene lost 5 bases and the J gene lost 6 bases, with 11 bases spanning the gap. The CDR3 DNA reads TGTGCCAGCAGCCGACCTAGCTCCAATGAGCAGTTCTTC. This sequence encodes CASSRPSSNEQFF.

The J gene is TRBJ2-1, the V gene TRBV13; 12 positions match TRBD2. Germline CDR1 is PRHDT and CDR2 is FYEKMQ (reference sequence). The V gene end was trimmed by 1 base and the J gene end by 7 bases; junction bases not matched to a gene: 14. The CDR3 spans 19 residues. CDR3 sequence: CASSLDRTSGIGPRNEQFF. Written as DNA, the CDR3 is TGTGCCAGCAGCTTAGATAGGACTAGCGGGATAGGTCCCAGGAATGAGCAGTTCTTC.

This rearrangement joins TRBV5-1 to TRBJ2-1; D gene ambiguous. Per the germline V gene, CDR1 is SGHRS and CDR2 is YFSETQ. Trimming took off 2 bases at V and 0 bases at J, with 6 bases between the two ends. This CDR3 region has 14 residues. The CDR3 nucleotides read TGCGCCAGCAGCTTTGTGAGCTCCTACAATGAGCAGTTCTTC. Translating it yields CASSFVSSYNEQFF.

The chain combines TRBV4-3 with TRBJ2-3; the match to TRBD2 covers 11 bases. The J segment lost 4 bases and the V segment lost 5 bases, leaving 8 bases of the junction unmatched. Germline CDR1 LGHNA, CDR2 YSLEER. The CDR3 totals 16 residues. The CDR3 DNA is TGCGCCAGCAGCTCCCCAACTAGCGGGAGACCAGATACGCAGTATTTT. As protein: CASSSPTSGRPDTQYF.

The chain links TRBV5-3 to TRBJ2-7; D possibly corresponds to TRBD2 (6 bases). TRBV5-3 is treated as an ORF (open reading frame) with a function not yet certain. The CDR3 covers 16 residues. V was cut by 4 bases and J by 6 bases, with 23 bases left in between. CDR3 DNA: TGTGCCAGAAGCCGCCAGGAGGGGTCCTGCCTGGGCGAGCAGTACTTC. Translation: CARSRQEGSCLGEQYF.

The chain carries TRBV11-2 and TRBJ2-1; TRBD2 aligns across 8 bases. With V trimmed by 6 bases and J by 6 bases, 4 bases remained unmatched. The length of the CDR3 is 13 residues. Germline CDR1 is SGHAT and CDR2 is FQNNGV. The DNA of the CDR3 is TGTGCCAGCAGGAATAGCGGGGTCAATGAGCAGTTCTTC. Residues: CASRNSGVNEQFF.

This chain connects TRBV5-1 to TRBJ2-6; D ambiguous. The CDR3 covers 14 residues. From germline, CDR1 is SGHRS and CDR2 YFSETQ. V gave up 6 bases and J gave up 0 bases, with 7 bases separating them. The CDR3 protein is CASTEPSGANVLTF. The CDR3 region has the DNA TGCGCCAGCACAGAGCCCTCTGGGGCCAACGTCCTGACTTTC.

This chain uses TRBV7-6 with TRBJ2-5; possible D gene TRBD2, 6 bases. Germline V CDR1 and CDR2: SGHVS, FNYEAQ. The CDR3 has 15 residues. With 7 bases removed from V and 5 bases from J, the gap between germline ends came to 20 bases. In nucleotides, the CDR3 is TGTGCCAGCAACACGATTGGGGAGGTGGGGGAGACCCAGTACTTC. This translates into CASNTIGEVGETQYF.

The rearrangement links TRBV11-2 to TRBJ1-2; D might be TRBD1 (5 bases). CDR1 and CDR2 from the germline V gene are SGHAT and FQNNGV. Trimming stripped 4 bases from V and 3 bases from J, with 15 bases between. CDR3 size: 15 residues. CDR3 sequence reads: CASSSLQAFDYGYTF. CDR3 bases: TGTGCCAGCAGCTCCCTACAGGCCTTTGACTATGGCTACACCTTC.

This chain links TRBV4-1 with TRBJ2-7, with 10 bases fitting TRBD2. The CDR3 length is 15 residues. Germline CDR1 is MGHRA and CDR2 is YSYEKL. V lost 4 bases and J lost 1; bases outside the gene matches: 4. CDR3 sequence (DNA): TGCGCCAGCAGCCTAAGGACTAGCGGTTCCTACGAGCAGTACTTC. Amino acids: CASSLRTSGSYEQYF.

DNA of the CDR3: TGTGCCAGCAGCCCGGAGTCCGGCCTGAACGAGCAGTACTTC. This encodes CASSPESGLNEQYF. The chain combines TRBV5-6 with TRBJ2-7; D remains ambiguous. Germline assignment: CDR1 SGHDT and CDR2 YYEEEE. This CDR3 is 14 amino acids long. V was shortened by 4 bases and J by 5 bases, with 16 bases between the two germline ends.

This chain links TRBV4-3 with TRBJ2-5; D gene unclear. The CDR3 is 15 residues long. Germline loops: CDR1 LGHNA, CDR2 YSLEER. The ends were cut back, 3 bases at V and 5 bases at J, with 16 bases in the middle. CDR3 region: CASSQWRRTWETQYF. As DNA, the CDR3 is TGCGCCAGCAGCCAGTGGCGCAGGACCTGGGAGACCCAGTACTTC.

V and J are TRBV5-6 and TRBJ2-5; 11 bases match TRBD1. CDR1 is SGHDT, CDR2 YYEEEE, per germline. The CDR3 length is 16 residues. Trimming took 4 bases from V and 5 from J; bases not matched to a gene: 10. The CDR3 DNA sequence: TGTGCCAGCAGCCTGGGGACAGGGGGAAGCGGTGAGACCCAGTACTTC. As protein: CASSLGTGGSGETQYF.

This chain connects TRBV21-1 to TRBJ1-4; the tabulated D call, TRBD1, remains unverified against the DNA. TRBV21-1 represents a pseudogene. The length of the CDR3 is 15 residues. The chain's CDR3 is CASSSQTGVDEKLFF. The CDR3, as DNA: TGTGCCAGCAGCAGCCAAACAGGGGTCGATGAAAAACTGTTTTTT.

This sequence joins TRBV6-5 and TRBJ2-3; 9 bases are a match to TRBD1. V trimming: 2 bases; J trimming: 3 bases; junction bases outside the gene matches: 6. This CDR3 region has 16 residues. Germline V CDR1 and CDR2: MNHEY, SVGAGI. This CDR3 reads CASSYDGTGRTDTQYF. The CDR3 DNA follows: TGTGCCAGCAGTTACGATGGGACAGGGAGAACAGATACGCAGTATTTT.

The chain uses TRBV9 and TRBJ1-2; D perhaps matches TRBD1 (5 bases). This CDR3 spans 14 amino acids. V was trimmed by 7 bases and J by 0 bases, leaving 13 bases between them. Germline values: CDR1 SGDLS, CDR2 YYNGEE. The CDR3 bases are TGTGCCAGCGCCCCGGGGGGAACTAACTATGGCTACACCTTC. Translating it yields CASAPGGTNYGYTF. Drawing the rest from reference TRBV9 and TRBJ1-2, the complete variable domain is DSGVTQTPKHLITATGQRVTLRCSPRSGDLSVYWYQQSLDQGLQFLIQYYNGEERAKGNILERFSAQQFPDLHSELNLSSLELGDSALYFCASAPGGTNYGYTFGSGTRLTVV.

The chain uses TRBV2 and TRBJ2-4; D call uncertain. The CDR3 is 16 amino acids. Germline assignment: CDR1 SNHLY and CDR2 FYNNEI. Trimming pared 6 bases from V and 1 base from J, leaving 16 bases between. The CDR3 DNA follows: TGTGCCAGCAGGGATCAGACTTCGCTCGCCAAAAACATTCAGTACTTC. Translation gives CASRDQTSLAKNIQYF. Based on the CDR3 plus reference TRBV2 and TRBJ2-4, the full variable domain is EPEVTQTPSHQVTQMGQEVILRCVPISNHLYFYWYRQILGQKVEFLVSFYNNEISEKSEIFDDQFSVERPDGSNFTLKIRSTKLEDSAMYFCASRDQTSLAKNIQYFGAGTRLSVL.

This clone came up once. This sequence joins TRBV2 and TRBJ1-1, with no clear D. V was clipped by 6 bases and J by 3 bases, with 11 bases between them. Germline-derived CDR1 and CDR2 are SNHLY and FYNNEI. The CDR3 runs 13 residues. The CDR3, as DNA: TGTGCCAGCAGATCGACGGGCTACACTGAAGCTTTCTTT. The encoded protein is CASRSTGYTEAFF.

The rearrangement links TRBV6-6 to TRBJ1-5, with TRBD1 matching 9 bases. CDR3 length equals 13 residues. V was pared by 6 bases and J by 11 bases, with 8 bases of the junction left unmatched. CDR1 is MNHNY, CDR2 SVGAGI, per germline (reference sequence). The chain's CDR3 is CASSLGTGQAQHF. The CDR3 DNA follows: TGTGCCAGCAGCTTAGGGACAGGGCAAGCCCAGCATTTT.

J is TRBJ1-2 and V is TRBV9, with no clear D. In germline, CDR1 is SGDLS, CDR2 YYNGEE. V lost 7 bases, J lost 1 base, and 5 bases lay in between. CDR3 length: 11 amino acids. The CDR3 protein is CASRNNYGYTF. The CDR3 region has the DNA TGTGCCAGCCGGAATAACTATGGCTACACCTTC.

The V and J genes are TRBV6-5 and TRBJ1-1; a possible D gene is TRBD1 (5 bases). The CDR3 extends over 14 amino acids. The ends were cut back, 8 bases at V and 1 base at J, with 14 bases in the middle. Per the germline V gene, CDR1 is MNHEY and CDR2 is SVGAGI. CDR3: CASLRGGTNTEAFF. The CDR3 bases are TGTGCCAGCCTTCGCGGGGGGACGAACACTGAAGCTTTCTTT.

The chain combines TRBV11-2 with TRBJ2-7; D is uncertain. Trimming cost V 4 bases and J 2 bases, with 12 bases left between them. This CDR3 spans 14 amino acids. CDR1 and CDR2 from the germline V gene are SGHAT and FQNNGV. CDR3: CASSSTGSPYEQYF. In DNA form, the CDR3 reads TGTGCCAGCAGCTCCACCGGGTCCCCCTACGAGCAGTACTTC.